This section outlines one T cell receptor (beta chain) sequence together with its context. Its cognate antigen has yet to be identified. No clone much larger than this one lies a single base away; base qualities are absent. These data are taken from a study of blood T cell repertoires in COVID-19 (dated by TCRdb to between 2020 and 2021). About the investigation overall: Samples from collaborators originated in the United States, Italy and Spain and spanned both the acute and convalescent phases of COVID-19. The prospective study material was composed of cDNA or gDNA derived from T cells, B-cell-depleted T cells, or PBMCs. Subjects who had been exposed to COVID-19, were actively infected with it, or had recovered from it provided the deeply sampled blood TCRbeta repertoires that made up the dataset. The repertoires were released in a freely available public database intended as a resource for research on the immune response to SARS-CoV-2. The samples were drawn from the first 160 participants of the ongoing ImmuneRACE study and from 1,254 subjects provided by 6 global collaborators. Nearly every sample came with metadata listing a de-identified subject ID, COVID-19 status, age in years and sex. Where available, HLA class I and class II types were obtained from metadata supplied by the sample provider rather than from assay-based typing.

One collaborating source in Seattle enrolled patients while the patients were actively infected and followed the patients over time throughout the course of disease. Collaborating institutions collected whole blood in K2EDTA tubes following their own protocols. For TCRbeta analysis, collaborators shipped samples as frozen whole blood, isolated PBMCs, or DNA extracted from either of those sample types. TCRbeta CDR3 regions were amplified from genomic DNA using the immunoSEQ Assay, a bias-controlled multiplex PCR. In the authors' own workflow: The number of nucleated cells in each sample was estimated by amplification of reference gene primers within the assay. To quantify the absolute abundance of each unique TCRbeta CDR3 rearrangement, sequence reads were collapsed and filtered. Productive Simpson clonality was computed per sample as the square root of Simpson's diversity index over productive rearrangements. What TCRdb holds here is the immuneACCESS table cut down to in-frame rearrangements. Part of the clones is not present; checked against another copy, under half of the missing clones reflect an unresolved V gene, and the others are unexplained. V and J calls and clone size come straight from that table; D and trimming were deduced from the DNA. The sample table shows 150,000 to 200,000 clones, and 80% to 90% are seen once. The ten largest account for roughly 12% of the sample.

Overall results and qualifications from the work: The amount of clinical and demographic metadata varied by source and participant and was provided uncurated.

The TCR comes from a woman over 75 with COVID-19, enrolled during active disease. Source material: peripheral blood.

The nucleotides read TGTGCCAGCAGTGAAGATCAGGGGGGCACTGAAGCTTTCTTT. This codes for CASSEDQGGTEAFF. The chain employs TRBV6-1 and TRBJ1-1; TRBD1 fits 7 bases in the junction. Based on the germline V gene, the CDR1 and CDR2 sequences are MNHNS and SASEGT. From V the trimming removes 1 base and from J it removes 4 bases, while the gene matches leave 3 bases of the junction unaccounted for. The CDR3 covers 14 residues, taking in both the cysteine and the phenylalanine. Left in the record is the CDR3 DNA by itself, 42 bases read in frame from the first base.